These 2 T cell receptor beta chains were all obtained from the same sample, sequenced in a study of blood T cell repertoires in COVID-19. Profiled with immunoSEQ multiplex PCR; TCRdb holds only in-frame clones, not every one. Of 130,000 to 150,000 clones in the sample, around 81% were seen once. The source material was peripheral blood. The receptors were sampled from a human donor in a cohort sampled during active COVID-19.

This sequence joins TRBV5-6 and TRBJ2-5; tentative D call: TRBD1 (5 bases). V lost 4 bases and J 1 base, leaving 11 bases between the germline ends. Per the germline V gene, CDR1 is SGHDT and CDR2 is YYEEEE. This CDR3 has 14 amino acids. CDR3 protein: CASSKPQGQETQYF. CDR3 coding DNA: TGTGCCAGCAGCAAACCTCAGGGCCAAGAGACCCAGTACTTC.

This clone occurred a few times. The rearrangement joins TRBV20-1 to TRBJ2-2; no definite D call. CDR1 and CDR2 (germline): DFQATT, SNEGSKA (reference sequence). The CDR3 length is 11 residues. CDR3 sequence: CAGVGTGELFF. CDR3 nucleotides: TGCGCTGGAGTGGGCACCGGGGAGCTGTTTTTT.